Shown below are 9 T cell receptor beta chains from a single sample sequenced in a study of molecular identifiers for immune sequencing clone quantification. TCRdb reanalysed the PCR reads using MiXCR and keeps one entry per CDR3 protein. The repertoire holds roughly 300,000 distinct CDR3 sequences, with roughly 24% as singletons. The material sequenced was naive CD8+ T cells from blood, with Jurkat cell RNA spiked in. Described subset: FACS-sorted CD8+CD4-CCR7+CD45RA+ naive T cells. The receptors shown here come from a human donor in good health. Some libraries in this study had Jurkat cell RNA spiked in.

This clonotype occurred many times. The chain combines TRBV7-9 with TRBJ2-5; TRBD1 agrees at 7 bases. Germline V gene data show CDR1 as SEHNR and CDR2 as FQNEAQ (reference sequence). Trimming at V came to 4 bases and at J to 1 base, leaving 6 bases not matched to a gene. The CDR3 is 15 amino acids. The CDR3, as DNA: TGTGCCAGCAGCTGGGACAGAACCCGCCAAGAGACCCAGTACTTC. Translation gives CASSWDRTRQETQYF. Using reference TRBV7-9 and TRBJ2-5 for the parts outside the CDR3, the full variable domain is DTGVSQNPRHKITKRGQNVTFRCDPISEHNRLYWYRQTLGQGPEFLTYFQNEAQLEKSRLLSDRFSAERPKGSFSTLEIQRTEQGDSAMYLCASSWDRTRQETQYFGPGTRLLVL.

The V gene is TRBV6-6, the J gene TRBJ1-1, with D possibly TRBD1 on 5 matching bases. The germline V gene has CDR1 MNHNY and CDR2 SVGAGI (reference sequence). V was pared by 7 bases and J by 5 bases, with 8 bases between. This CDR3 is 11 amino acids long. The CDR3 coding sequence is TGTGCCAGCATCGGGGGAACTGAAGCTTTCTTT. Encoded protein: CASIGGTEAFF.

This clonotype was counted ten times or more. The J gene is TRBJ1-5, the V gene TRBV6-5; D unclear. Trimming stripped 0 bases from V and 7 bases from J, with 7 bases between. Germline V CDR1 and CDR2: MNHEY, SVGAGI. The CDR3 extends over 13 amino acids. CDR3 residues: CASSYSAVQPQHF. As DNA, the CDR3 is TGTGCCAGCAGTTACTCCGCCGTCCAGCCCCAGCATTTT.

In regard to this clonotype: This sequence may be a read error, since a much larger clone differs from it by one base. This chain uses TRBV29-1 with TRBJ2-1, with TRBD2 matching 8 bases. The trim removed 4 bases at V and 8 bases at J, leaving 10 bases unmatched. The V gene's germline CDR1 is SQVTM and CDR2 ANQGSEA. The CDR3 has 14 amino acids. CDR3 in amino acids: CSVADPAGVYEQFF. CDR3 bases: TGCAGCGTTGCTGATCCAGCGGGAGTGTATGAGCAGTTCTTC.

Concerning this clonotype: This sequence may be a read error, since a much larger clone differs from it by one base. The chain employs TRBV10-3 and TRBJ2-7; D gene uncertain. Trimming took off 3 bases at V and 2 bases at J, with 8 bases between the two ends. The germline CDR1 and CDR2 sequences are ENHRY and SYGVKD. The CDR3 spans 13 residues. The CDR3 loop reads CAISDVNPYEQYF. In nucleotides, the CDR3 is TGTGCCATCAGTGATGTGAATCCCTACGAGCAGTACTTC.

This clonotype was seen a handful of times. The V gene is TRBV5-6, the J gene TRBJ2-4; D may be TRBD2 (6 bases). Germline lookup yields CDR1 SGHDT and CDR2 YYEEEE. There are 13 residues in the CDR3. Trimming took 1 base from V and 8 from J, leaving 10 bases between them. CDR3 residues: CASSLLREDIQYF. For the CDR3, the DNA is TGTGCCAGCAGCTTGCTCAGGGAGGACATTCAGTACTTC.

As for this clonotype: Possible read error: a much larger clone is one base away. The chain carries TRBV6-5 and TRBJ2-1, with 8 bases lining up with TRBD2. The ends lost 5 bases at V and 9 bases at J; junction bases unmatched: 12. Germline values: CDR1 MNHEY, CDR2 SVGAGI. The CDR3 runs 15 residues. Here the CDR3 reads CASSLATGGPGEQFF. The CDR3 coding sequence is TGTGCCAGCAGTCTTGCTACGGGAGGGCCCGGTGAGCAGTTCTTC.

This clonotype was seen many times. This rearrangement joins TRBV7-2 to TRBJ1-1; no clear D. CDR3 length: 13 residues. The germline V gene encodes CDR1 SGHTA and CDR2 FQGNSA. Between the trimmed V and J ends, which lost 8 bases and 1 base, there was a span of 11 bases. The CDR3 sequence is CASEIYPNTEAFF. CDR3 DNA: TGTGCCAGCGAGATATACCCGAACACTGAAGCTTTCTTT.

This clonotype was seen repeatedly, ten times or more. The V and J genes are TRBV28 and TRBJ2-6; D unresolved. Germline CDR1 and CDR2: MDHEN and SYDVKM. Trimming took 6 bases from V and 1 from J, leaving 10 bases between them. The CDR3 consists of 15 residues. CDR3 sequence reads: CASSRPLSGANVLTF. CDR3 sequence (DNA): TGTGCCAGCAGCAGGCCCTTGTCTGGGGCCAACGTCCTGACTTTC.